This T cell receptor beta chain originates from a study of T cell responses to AZD1222 COVID-19 vaccine. Study as a whole: Pooling covered second doses at about 4 or about 12 weeks. Study observations and caveats: Spike-specific TCR depth and breadth grew after two AZD1222 doses. The peak T cell response came first, and repertoires were sampled only after it.

Notes on this clone: The antigen is undetermined.

This table comes from immunoSEQ multiplex PCR, and its TCRdb copy is limited to in-frame clones, with some not included. The sample has about 130,000 clones, more than 70% seen once. The germline V gene encodes CDR1 LGHNA and CDR2 YSLEER. The CDR3 runs to 16 residues. V dropped 0 bases and J dropped 4 bases, with 13 bases sitting between them. This TCR was sampled from an adult in good health. The chain uses TRBV4-3 and TRBJ1-5, with D perhaps TRBD1 (5 bases). Material: peripheral blood, obtained on day 0 of AZD1222 vaccination. The CDR3 DNA is TGCGCCAGCAGCCAAGATCGGGGCAGCCTTAATCAGCCCCAGCATTTT. As protein: CASSQDRGSLNQPQHF.